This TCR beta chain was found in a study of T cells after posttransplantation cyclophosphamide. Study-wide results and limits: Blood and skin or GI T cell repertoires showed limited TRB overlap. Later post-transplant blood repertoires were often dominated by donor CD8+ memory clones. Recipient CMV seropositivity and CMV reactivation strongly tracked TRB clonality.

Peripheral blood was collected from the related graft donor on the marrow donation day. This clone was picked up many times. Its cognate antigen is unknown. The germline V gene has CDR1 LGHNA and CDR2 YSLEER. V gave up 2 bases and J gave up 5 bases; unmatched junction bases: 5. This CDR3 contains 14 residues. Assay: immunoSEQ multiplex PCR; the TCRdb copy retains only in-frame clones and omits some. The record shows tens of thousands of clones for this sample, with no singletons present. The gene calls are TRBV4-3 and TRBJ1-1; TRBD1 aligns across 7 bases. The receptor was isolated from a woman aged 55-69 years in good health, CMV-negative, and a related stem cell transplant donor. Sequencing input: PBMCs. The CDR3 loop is CASSQNRGNTEAFF. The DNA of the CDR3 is TGCGCCAGCAGCCAAAACAGGGGTAATACTGAAGCTTTCTTT.